This T cell receptor beta chain was profiled in a study of OX40 agonist ivuxolimab in advanced cancers. The CDR3 has 16 amino acids. With 0 bases removed from V and 7 bases from J, the gap between germline ends came to 19 bases. Germline values: CDR1 LGHNA, CDR2 YSLEER. Sequencing was performed with immunoSEQ multiplex PCR; in TCRdb, only in-frame clones are kept and a portion is missing. The sample contains just over 20,000 clones, around 87% of which appear only once. Study observations and caveats: Both CD4+ and CD8+ T cell populations in blood had undergone clonal expansion by week 6 at 0.1 to 3.0 mg/kg.

With regard to this clone: No antigen is known for it.

This chain uses TRBV4-3 with TRBJ2-7; D assignment may be TRBD1 or TRBD2 (5 bases each). This TCR was sampled from an adult with an advanced solid tumor such as melanoma, head and neck, liver or kidney cancer. Sequenced material: CD4+ or CD8+ T cells sorted from blood, taken in a trial of the OX40 agonist ivuxolimab. CDR3 DNA sequence: TGCGCCAGCAGCCAAGATCTCAGGCAGGGAGCTTGGGAGCAGTACTTC. Residues: CASSQDLRQGAWEQYF.